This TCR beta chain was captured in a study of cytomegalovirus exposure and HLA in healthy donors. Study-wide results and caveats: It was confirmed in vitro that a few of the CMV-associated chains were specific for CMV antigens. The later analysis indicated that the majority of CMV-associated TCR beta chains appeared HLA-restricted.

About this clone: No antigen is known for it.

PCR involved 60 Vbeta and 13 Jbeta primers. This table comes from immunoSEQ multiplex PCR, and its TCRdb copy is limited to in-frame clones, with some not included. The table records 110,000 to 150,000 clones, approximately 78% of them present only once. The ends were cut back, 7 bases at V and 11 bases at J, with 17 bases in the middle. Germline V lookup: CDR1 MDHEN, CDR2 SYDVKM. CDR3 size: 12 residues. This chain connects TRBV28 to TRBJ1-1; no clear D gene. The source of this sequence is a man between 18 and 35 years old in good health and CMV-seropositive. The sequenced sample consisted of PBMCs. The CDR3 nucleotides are TGTGCCAGCAATCAGTGGTCCAGGATCGCTTTCTTT. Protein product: CASNQWSRIAFF.